This entry features one T cell receptor beta chain sequence. The data derive from a study of monozygotic twins with inflammatory bowel disease. The CDR3 sequence is 16 residues long. CDR1 is MNHEY, CDR2 SVGAGI, per germline. TCRdb reprocessed the 5' RACE reads, with one entry per CDR3 protein and no DNA. Here the sample table reports approximately 420,000 distinct CDR3 sequences. This clonotype was obtained from a human donor with ulcerative colitis or Crohn's disease, or a healthy co-twin of an affected twin (not recorded which). Sequencing was performed on blood. The chain employs TRBV6-5 and TRBJ2-1; the D gene TCRdb calls, TRBD2, cannot be checked with no DNA. CDR3 sequence reads: CASSYFGLAGQNEQFF.